The 17 T cell receptor beta chains given below trace back to one sample, sequenced in a study of cytomegalovirus exposure and HLA in healthy donors. Primers included in the PCR were 60 Vbeta and 13 Jbeta primers. Repertoires were generated with immunoSEQ multiplex PCR, while TCRdb's copy carries only in-frame clones and drops some. The table has about 87,000 clones, 74% seen once. The sequencing input was PBMCs. These TCRs come from a man aged 25-45 years in good health and CMV-seropositive.

The V gene is TRBV5-4, the J gene TRBJ2-5; 9 nucleotides align to TRBD1. Germline V gives CDR1 SGHNT, CDR2 YYREEE (reference sequence). The V and J ends lost 4 bases and 5 bases, in that order; junction bases with no gene match: 9. The CDR3 is 15 residues long. CDR3 DNA: TGTGCCAGCAGCCGGGGGACAGGGTATGAGGAGACCCAGTACTTC. Its protein product is CASSRGTGYEETQYF.

The genes are TRBV9 and TRBJ2-1; 7 bases are a match to TRBD2. The germline V gene encodes CDR1 SGDLS and CDR2 YYNGEE. This CDR3 has 14 amino acids. Unmatched junction bases numbered 2, after V lost 0 bases and J lost 5 bases. The CDR3 loop reads CASSVAGGHNEQFF. As DNA, the CDR3 is TGTGCCAGCAGCGTAGCGGGGGGACACAATGAGCAGTTCTTC.

The chain joins TRBV30 to TRBJ2-3, with 10 bases lining up with TRBD2. Germline CDR1 and CDR2: GTSNPN and SVGIG (reference sequence). The CDR3 sequence is 14 residues long. The J segment lost 4 bases and the V segment lost 4 bases, leaving 5 bases of the junction unmatched. The CDR3 spells CAWNSGRSPDTQYF. CDR3 in DNA: TGTGCCTGGAATAGCGGGAGGTCGCCAGATACGCAGTATTTT.

A few counts support this clone. The rearrangement uses TRBV21-1 and TRBJ2-7; the table calls TRBD1, which could not be checked here. TRBV21-1 is recorded as a pseudogene. This CDR3 comprises 10 residues. The CDR3 DNA sequence: TGTGCCAGCAGGGACAGTGAGCAGTACTTC. This gives the protein CASRDSEQYF.

The rearrangement uses TRBV28 and TRBJ1-2; 8 bases are shared with TRBD1. Trimming removed 6 bases from V and 4 bases from J; junction bases left unmatched: 4. This CDR3 spans 13 amino acids. Per the germline V gene, CDR1 is MDHEN and CDR2 is SYDVKM. CDR3 protein: CASRRQGTYGYTF. As DNA, the CDR3 is TGTGCCAGCAGACGACAGGGGACCTATGGCTACACCTTC.

This sequence joins TRBV6-1 and TRBJ2-5; 10 bases align to TRBD1. V shed 5 bases and J 4 bases; nucleotides not matched to a gene: 1. The length of the CDR3 is 13 residues. Germline CDR1 MNHNS, CDR2 SASEGT. CDR3 nucleotides: TGTGCCAGCAGTAGGACAGGGGGAGAGACCCAGTACTTC. It translates to CASSRTGGETQYF.

V and J are TRBV6-5 and TRBJ2-5; D not resolved. This CDR3 has 15 residues. Trimming pared 4 bases from V and 5 bases from J, leaving 17 bases between. CDR1 is MNHEY and CDR2 is SVGAGI in the germline V gene. In nucleotides, the CDR3 is TGTGCCAGCAGTTCCCCGCCGTCTGGCTGGGAGACCCAGTACTTC. It codes for CASSSPPSGWETQYF.

This clone occurred a few times. The chain carries TRBV19 and TRBJ1-1; weak D call: TRBD1 (5 bases). Germline CDR1 LNHDA, CDR2 SQIVND (reference sequence). The CDR3 consists of 11 residues. Trimming removed 4 bases from V and 6 bases from J, with 6 bases in between. In DNA, the CDR3 is TGTGCCAGTAGTAGGGGGGCTGAAGCTTTCTTT. Translated: CASSRGAEAFF.

V usage is TRBV14 and J usage is TRBJ2-7; the match to TRBD1 covers 9 bases. V was clipped by 1 base and J by 9 bases; unmatched bases: 4. CDR3 length: 13 residues. The germline gives CDR1 SGHDN, CDR2 FVKESK. The CDR3 coding sequence is TGTGCCAGCAGCCAAGTCACGACAGGGGGGCAGTACTTC. Encoded protein: CASSQVTTGGQYF.

The rearrangement joins TRBV19 to TRBJ2-3; tentatively, D is TRBD2 (6 bases). The length of the CDR3 is 14 residues. V lost 3 bases and J lost 0, with 7 bases in between. CDR1 and CDR2 (germline): LNHDA, SQIVND (reference sequence). Written as DNA, the CDR3 is TGTGCCAGTAGTATCGGAGGGAGCACAGATACGCAGTATTTT. Its protein product is CASSIGGSTDTQYF.

The chain combines TRBV4-1 with TRBJ2-1; D might be TRBD2 (6 bases). The V end was cut by 4 bases, the J end by 5 bases, with 15 bases between. Germline V gene lookup returns CDR1 MGHRA and CDR2 YSYEKL. The length of the CDR3 is 15 residues. In nucleotides, the CDR3 is TGCGCCAGCAGCCTAATCGCGGACTACAACAATGAGCAGTTCTTC. Translating it yields CASSLIADYNNEQFF.

This chain joins TRBV7-2 and TRBJ2-7; D ambiguous. Trimming cost V 5 bases and J 0 bases, with 14 bases left between them. This CDR3 is 15 amino acids long. Per the germline V gene, CDR1 is SGHTA and CDR2 is FQGNSA. CDR3 DNA: TGTGCCAGCAGCCTCTATAGTAGGAGCTCCTACGAGCAGTACTTC. This encodes CASSLYSRSSYEQYF. The full variable domain, with the rest looked up from reference TRBV7-2 and TRBJ2-7, is GAGVSQSPSNKVTEKGKDVELRCDPISGHTALYWYRQSLGQGLEFLIYFQGNSAPDKSGLPSDRFSAERTGGSVSTLTIQRTQQEDSAVYLCASSLYSRSSYEQYFGPGTRLTVT.

The chain is built from TRBV29-1 and TRBJ1-1, with a tentative D call TRBD1 (5 bases). CDR1 SQVTM and CDR2 ANQGSEA come from the germline V gene. Between the trimmed V and J ends, which lost 2 bases and 4 bases, there was a span of 14 bases. The CDR3 sequence is 14 residues long. CDR3 region: CSVESPGEVTEAFF. The DNA for the CDR3 is TGCAGCGTTGAATCGCCGGGGGAGGTCACTGAAGCTTTCTTT.

This chain connects TRBV7-3 to TRBJ2-3, with 7 bases that match TRBD2. V lost 4 bases to trimming and J lost 4 bases; unmatched junction nucleotides: 11. This CDR3 has 16 amino acids. Germline V gene lookup returns CDR1 SGHTA and CDR2 FQGTGA. Here the CDR3 DNA reads TGTGCCAGCAGCTGGACCGCAGCGGGACTCGCAGATACGCAGTATTTT. Encoded protein: CASSWTAAGLADTQYF.

This clone has just a few counts. The chain links TRBV19 to TRBJ1-2; 11 positions match TRBD1. Trimming removed 8 bases from V and 8 bases from J; junction bases left unmatched: 10. Looked up from germline, CDR1 is LNHDA and CDR2 is SQIVND (reference sequence). The CDR3 length is 14 residues. The CDR3 region is CASHSGQGAIGYTF. As DNA, the CDR3 is TGTGCCAGTCATTCAGGACAGGGGGCGATCGGCTACACCTTC. Supplemented by reference TRBV19 and TRBJ1-2, the full variable domain reads DGGITQSPKYLFRKEGQNVTLSCEQNLNHDAMYWYRQDPGQGLRLIYYSQIVNDFQKGDIAEGYSVSREKKESFPLTVTSAQKNPTAFYLCASHSGQGAIGYTFGSGTRLTVV.

This chain connects TRBV7-8 to TRBJ2-1; TRBD1 is a possible D gene (6 bases). Germline V gene sequence: CDR1 SGHVS, CDR2 FQNEAQ. V was clipped by 7 bases and J by 1 base, with 17 bases between them. The CDR3 extends over 16 amino acids. The CDR3 is CASNLATGRSYNEQFF. In nucleotides, the CDR3 is TGTGCCAGCAACCTCGCGACAGGCCGATCCTACAATGAGCAGTTCTTC. Combining the CDR3 with reference TRBV7-8 and TRBJ2-1 gives the whole variable domain GAGVSQSPRYKVAKRGQDVALRCDPISGHVSLFWYQQALGQGPEFLTYFQNEAQLDKSGLPSDRFFAERPEGSVSTLKIQRTQQEDSAVYLCASNLATGRSYNEQFFGPGTRLTVL.

CDR3 coding DNA: TGTGCCAGCAGCCTAATTTCAGGGCAAGAGCAGTACTTC. Translating it yields CASSLISGQEQYF. The rearrangement joins TRBV5-4 to TRBJ2-7; possibly TRBD1 for D (5 bases). This CDR3 contains 13 residues. The V end lost 4 bases, the J end lost 7 bases, and 15 bases lay between the germline ends. CDR1 is SGHNT and CDR2 is YYREEE in the germline V gene (reference sequence).